Sequencing of this T cell receptor (beta chain) was carried out in a study of blood T cell repertoires in COVID-19. Study-wide background: Whether acute or convalescent, the COVID-19 samples came from the United States, Italy and Spain. T cells, B-cell-depleted T cells, or PBMCs provided the cDNA or gDNA that served as material.

In the authors' methods: For nucleated cells, counts were estimated from reference gene primer amplification. Clones were sequenced by immunoSEQ multiplex PCR, and TCRdb holds only the in-frame ones, with some missing. V, J and clone size are those of that table, while D and trimming were read from the DNA. The sample has 30,000 to 35,000 clones; 89% are singletons. The CDR3 runs 15 residues. Trimming took 7 bases from V and 3 from J, leaving 18 bases between them. In germline, CDR1 is LNHDA, CDR2 SQIVND (reference sequence). Sequenced input: peripheral blood. V gene TRBV19 combines with J gene TRBJ1-2; TRBD1 is a possible D gene (6 bases). The sequence was obtained from a woman aged 35 to 49 with active or convalescent COVID-19. The CDR3: CASTPGGGVDYGYTF. CDR3 coding DNA: TGTGCCAGTACCCCGGGAGGGGGAGTTGACTATGGCTACACCTTC.